The clone carrying this TCR beta chain was counted many times. Its antigen is not known. Bone marrow was sampled from every patient at the time of active disease. Trimming removed 5 bases from V and 0 bases from J, with 11 bases in between. This CDR3 spans 15 amino acids. The germline CDR1 and CDR2 sequences are SNHLY and FYNNEI. The record originates from a study of read filtering for tumor transcriptome and immune sequencing. Whole-study context: RNA-seq yielded only roughly 75 to 1,300 TCR reads, IR-seq about 4.05 to 11 million. Overall study findings and caveats: Without single-read clonotypes, shared clonotype proportions correlated more between IR-seq and RNA-seq.

This library used 300 to 450 ng RNA and molecular barcoded adaptors spanning alpha/delta and beta/gamma chains. Each CDR3 protein gets one entry after TCRdb re-called the reads with MiXCR. The sample includes about 24,000 distinct CDR3 sequences, more than 20% of them seen just once. The sample was a population of CD138-negative cells sorted from bone marrow. V usage is TRBV2 and J usage is TRBJ2-1; D is perhaps TRBD2 (6 bases). This clonotype was obtained from a donor aged 40 or older with multiple myeloma. The CDR3: CASSQSGGSYNEQFF. The CDR3, as DNA: TGTGCCAGCAGTCAGTCCGGGGGCTCCTACAATGAGCAGTTCTTC.